This TCR beta chain comes out of a study of shared clonotypes between healthy human individuals. Study-wide results and caveats: With a handful of donors compared, approximately 5.5% of naive CD4 clonotypes were shared. Donors were few, which limited the genetic and exposure-history diversity represented.

Generated by immunoSEQ multiplex PCR, the TCRdb table keeps only in-frame clones and is missing some. Of 2 million or so clones listed, 85% to 95% are singletons. J gave up 3 bases and V 5 bases, and 10 bases lay outside the gene matches. The CDR3 totals 15 residues. CDR1 is MNHNS, CDR2 SASEGT, per germline. Remarks on this clone: Antigen specificity is unknown.

Within Nashville, Tennessee resided all donors, each a Caucasian adult. The TCR originated in a man aged 18 to 35 in good health. The rearrangement links TRBV6-1 to TRBJ2-7, with TRBD1 matching over 7 bases. Sequencing was performed on naive CD4+ T cells sorted from blood. Subset reported: CD45RA+ positively selected. As DNA, the CDR3 is TGTGCCAGCAGTTTTCGCCGGGACAGAAGCTACGAGCAGTACTTC. Residues: CASSFRRDRSYEQYF.